This T cell receptor beta chain was obtained from a study of blood T cell repertoires in COVID-19. Turning to the study itself: Spain, Italy and the United States supplied samples that represented acute and convalescent COVID-19. T cells, B-cell-depleted T cells, or PBMCs provided the cDNA or gDNA that served as material.

Germline CDR1 is SGHAT and CDR2 is FQNNGV. V lost 4 bases to trimming and J lost 5 bases; unmatched junction nucleotides: 8. CDR3 length: 15 residues. In the study's own analysis: Reference gene primer amplification in the assay estimated nucleated cell counts. The assay was immunoSEQ multiplex PCR, and TCRdb's table has in-frame clones only and misses some. The DNA gave D and trimming, while V, J and clone size come from that table. The sample holds about 87,000 clones; roughly 86% are singletons and the top ten take more than 4%. J is TRBJ2-7 and V is TRBV11-2; 10 bases map to TRBD2. The clonotype originates from a middle-aged man with acute or convalescent COVID-19. What was sequenced was peripheral blood. The CDR3 reads CASSSDGLAANEQYF. The DNA for the CDR3 is TGTGCCAGCAGCTCCGATGGACTAGCGGCGAACGAGCAGTACTTC.